This T cell receptor beta chain comes out of a study of blood T cell repertoires in COVID-19. CDR1 and CDR2 from the germline V gene are SGHRS and YFSETQ. The V and J ends lost 0 bases and 7 bases, in that order; junction bases with no gene match: 3. There are 13 residues in the CDR3. Sequenced by immunoSEQ multiplex PCR; TCRdb stores in-frame clones only, minus some. The sample has over 300,000 clones, about 86% seen once. V and J are TRBV5-1 and TRBJ1-1; 7 bases line up with TRBD1. This clonotype was sampled from a woman between 50 and 59 years old with acute or convalescent COVID-19. The specimen sequenced was peripheral blood. The CDR3 sequence: CASSLETGSEAFF. Here the CDR3 DNA reads TGCGCCAGCAGCTTGGAGACAGGGAGTGAAGCTTTCTTT. The full variable domain, in which reference TRBV5-1 and TRBJ1-1 provide the parts outside the CDR3, is KAGVTQTPRYLIKTRGQQVTLSCSPISGHRSVSWYQQTPGQGLQFLFEYFSETQRNKGNFPGRFSGRQFSNSRSEMNVSTLELGDSALYLCASSLETGSEAFFGQGTRLTVV.